The 27 T cell receptor beta chains in this list originate from one sample, sequenced in a study of shared clonotypes between healthy human individuals. TCRdb keeps only in-frame clones here, not all; method: immunoSEQ multiplex PCR. This table holds 2 million or so clones, 85% to 95% found once. Sequenced input: naive CD4+ T cells sorted from blood. The subset is: CD45RA+ positively selected. These receptors were taken from a man younger than 30 in good health.

With regard to this clone: Other DNA variants within this sample encode the same CDR3. The chain joins TRBV7-2 to TRBJ1-4, with a tentative D call TRBD1 (6 bases). The V gene lost 7 bases and the J gene lost 8 bases, with 14 bases spanning the gap. The CDR3 consists of 13 residues. Per the germline V gene, CDR1 is SGHTA and CDR2 is FQGNSA. This CDR3 reads CASTTGHSEKLFF. Here the CDR3 DNA reads TGTGCCAGCACAACGGGACATTCCGAAAAACTGTTTTTT.

The J gene is TRBJ2-3, the V gene TRBV4-3; TRBD2 matches at 11 bases. Unmatched junction bases numbered 2, after V lost 2 bases and J lost 4 bases. The germline CDR1 and CDR2 sequences are LGHNA and YSLEER. The CDR3 consists of 15 residues. DNA of the CDR3: TGCGCCAGCAGCCAAACTAGCGGGGGCCCAGATACGCAGTATTTT. Translating it yields CASSQTSGGPDTQYF.

In regard to this clone: Within the sample, other DNA sequences also encode this same CDR3. The chain is built from TRBV5-4 and TRBJ2-1; TRBD2 aligns across 9 bases. From germline, CDR1 is SGHNT and CDR2 YYREEE (reference sequence). The junction had 2 bases not matched to a gene; V was cut back by 4 bases and J by 0 bases. The CDR3 is made up of 15 amino acids. CDR3 residues: CASSVSGSSYNEQFF. DNA of the CDR3: TGTGCCAGCAGCGTTAGCGGGAGCTCCTACAATGAGCAGTTCTTC.

The chain is built from TRBV7-9 and TRBJ2-7; D not certain. V dropped 5 bases and J dropped 9 bases, with 11 bases sitting between them. The CDR3 sequence is 11 residues long. Germline values: CDR1 SEHNR, CDR2 FQNEAQ (reference sequence). In DNA form, the CDR3 reads TGTGCCAGCAGCGACCTGGCAGTGCAGTACTTC. It yields the protein CASSDLAVQYF.

This chain connects TRBV7-9 to TRBJ2-1, with D perhaps TRBD2 (6 bases). This CDR3 region has 14 residues. The V gene lost 4 bases and the J gene lost 8 bases, with 15 bases spanning the gap. CDR1 is SEHNR, CDR2 FQNEAQ, per germline (reference sequence). In nucleotides, the CDR3 is TGTGCCAGCAGCTCGGGACTCAACGGCGATGAGCAGTTCTTC. This encodes CASSSGLNGDEQFF.

V is TRBV6-1 and J is TRBJ2-7, with no clear D. Germline values: CDR1 MNHNS, CDR2 SASEGT. This CDR3 is built from 12 residues. Between the trimmed V and J ends, which lost 3 bases and 9 bases, there was a span of 12 bases. CDR3 in DNA: TGTGCCAGCAGTGATGGTCGGCGAGCGCAGTACTTC. Encoded protein: CASSDGRRAQYF.

The rearrangement uses TRBV2 and TRBJ2-3, with 10 nucleotides matching TRBD2. Germline V gives CDR1 SNHLY, CDR2 FYNNEI. This CDR3 region has 16 residues. V gave up 6 bases and J gave up 0 bases; unmatched junction bases: 6. This chain's CDR3 is CASRSLAGASTDTQYF. CDR3 DNA sequence: TGTGCCAGCAGGTCGCTAGCGGGGGCCAGCACAGATACGCAGTATTTT. Complete variable domain (other parts from reference TRBV2 and TRBJ2-3): EPEVTQTPSHQVTQMGQEVILRCVPISNHLYFYWYRQILGQKVEFLVSFYNNEISEKSEIFDDQFSVERPDGSNFTLKIRSTKLEDSAMYFCASRSLAGASTDTQYFGPGTRLTVL.

The chain has TRBV7-9 and TRBJ2-3; 13 bases match TRBD2. Losses at the gene ends were 5 bases for V and 2 bases for J; bases not matched to a gene: 7. This CDR3 contains 17 residues. The V gene's germline CDR1 is SEHNR and CDR2 FQNEAQ (reference sequence). The chain's CDR3 is CASSLRTSGGPTDTQYF. The CDR3 DNA is TGTGCCAGCAGCCTTCGGACTAGCGGGGGCCCCACAGATACGCAGTATTTT.

The V and J genes are TRBV7-2 and TRBJ2-7; a possible D gene is TRBD1 (6 bases). Germline V gives CDR1 SGHTA, CDR2 FQGNSA. Trimming stripped 2 bases from V and 8 bases from J, with 16 bases between. The CDR3 covers 14 residues. CDR3 sequence (DNA): TGTGCCAGCAGCTTACAGGCAGGGGATACGAAGCAGTACTTC. Translation: CASSLQAGDTKQYF.

V gene TRBV19 combines with J gene TRBJ1-6; 9 nucleotides match TRBD1. Unmatched junction bases numbered 5, after V lost 4 bases and J lost 4 bases. Germline CDR1 reads LNHDA; CDR2 reads SQIVND (reference sequence). This CDR3 is built from 16 residues. This CDR3 is CASSTSGQGYNSPLHF. The DNA for the CDR3 is TGTGCCAGTAGTACCTCGGGACAGGGATATAATTCACCCCTCCACTTT.

The J gene is TRBJ1-4, the V gene TRBV6-6; D is undetermined. Germline CDR1 reads MNHNY; CDR2 reads SVGAGI (reference sequence). Trimming stripped 2 bases from V and 3 bases from J, with 7 bases between. CDR3 length: 14 residues. This CDR3 is CASSYEAANEKLFF. CDR3 DNA sequence: TGTGCCAGCAGTTACGAGGCGGCTAATGAAAAACTGTTTTTT.

This clone was counted a single time. This chain joins TRBV29-1 and TRBJ2-1; no clear D gene. CDR1 is SQVTM and CDR2 is ANQGSEA in the germline V gene. The V end was cut by 5 bases, the J end by 6 bases, with 11 bases between. The CDR3 has 12 residues. The CDR3 DNA reads as TGCAGCGTTCTTCGTCTGAGCAATGAGCAGTTCTTC. As protein: CSVLRLSNEQFF.

The chain combines TRBV6-5 with TRBJ2-7; 7 bases fit TRBD1. This CDR3 comprises 15 residues. J was trimmed by 5 bases and V by 5 bases; bases with no gene match: 12. CDR1 MNHEY and CDR2 SVGAGI come from the germline V gene. The DNA for the CDR3 is TGTGCCAGCAGTCCCCGGGACAGCCCTGGAGACGAGCAGTACTTC. This gives the protein CASSPRDSPGDEQYF.

The chain uses TRBV6-6 and TRBJ2-5; either TRBD1 or TRBD2 may supply D (5 bases each). The CDR3 is made up of 14 amino acids. CDR1 MNHNY and CDR2 SVGAGI come from the germline V gene (reference sequence). V lost 6 bases and J 3 bases, leaving 14 bases between the germline ends. CDR3 nucleotide sequence: TGTGCCAGCAGCCCGGGACCGCAAAAAGAGACCCAGTACTTC. Encoded protein: CASSPGPQKETQYF.

J is TRBJ1-1 and V is TRBV7-9; tentative D call: TRBD1 (6 bases). The germline gives CDR1 SEHNR, CDR2 FQNEAQ (reference sequence). V lost 11 bases and J lost 4, with 17 bases in between. The CDR3 loop spans 13 amino acids. CDR3 loop: CAVNGEGGTEAFF. The CDR3 DNA is TGTGCCGTCAACGGGGAAGGGGGCACTGAAGCTTTCTTT.

The rearrangement uses TRBV9 and TRBJ2-1; a weak D match, TRBD2 (6 bases). Trimming took off 0 bases at V and 10 bases at J, with 17 bases between the two ends. The CDR3 has 15 residues. Per germline, CDR1 SGDLS and CDR2 YYNGEE. The CDR3 loop reads CASSVAGASALEQFF. The DNA for the CDR3 is TGTGCCAGCAGCGTAGCCGGGGCTAGCGCCTTGGAGCAGTTCTTC.

The genes are TRBV30 and TRBJ2-5; tentative D call: TRBD2 (6 bases). The CDR3 consists of 16 residues. The germline gives CDR1 GTSNPN, CDR2 SVGIG (reference sequence). Trimming removed 2 bases from V and 0 bases from J, with 16 bases in between. The CDR3 DNA is TGTGCCTGGAGTCCCTTTGCGGGGAGGTACCAAGAGACCCAGTACTTC. Encoded protein: CAWSPFAGRYQETQYF.

The chain has TRBV20-1 and TRBJ2-7; weak D call: TRBD2 (6 bases). V lost 6 bases, J lost 7 bases, and 13 bases lay in between. The CDR3 covers 11 residues. Germline assignment: CDR1 DFQATT and CDR2 SNEGSKA (reference sequence). The CDR3 loop reads CSAPDGGEQYF. The CDR3 region has the DNA TGCAGTGCCCCCGATGGGGGGGAGCAGTACTTC.

The CDR3 DNA is TGTGCCTGGGGACGGGCCGGGAATTCACCCCTCCACTTT. This translates into CAWGRAGNSPLHF. The V call is TRBV30, the J call TRBJ1-6, with D hard to call. The CDR3 has 13 amino acids. Germline values: CDR1 GTSNPN, CDR2 SVGIG (reference sequence). Trimming left V 5 bases short and J 7 bases short, with 12 bases between.

This sequence joins TRBV29-1 and TRBJ1-2; maybe TRBD1 (5 bases). Per germline, CDR1 SQVTM and CDR2 ANQGSEA. This CDR3 region has 11 residues. The CDR3 protein is CSEQTARGYTF. CDR3 sequence (DNA): TGCAGTGAACAGACAGCCCGGGGCTACACCTTC. Full variable domain (rest looked up from reference TRBV29-1 and TRBJ1-2): SAVISQKPSRDICQRGTSLTIQCQVDSQVTMMFWYRQQPGQSLTLIATANQGSEATYESGFVIDKFPISRPNLTFSTLTVSNMSPEDSSIYLCSEQTARGYTFGSGTRLTVV.

CDR3 bases: TGCGCCAGCAGCTTGGCCCCACCGGGACAGGGACTCTACACCTTC. The encoded protein is CASSLAPPGQGLYTF. V and J are TRBV5-1 and TRBJ1-2, with 9 bases aligning to TRBD1. Germline CDR1 and CDR2: SGHRS and YFSETQ. The CDR3 has 15 amino acids. Trimming took 0 bases from V and 10 from J; bases not matched to a gene: 10.

The rearrangement joins TRBV9 to TRBJ2-1, with 7 bases that match TRBD2. The CDR3 contains 15 residues. CDR1 is SGDLS, CDR2 YYNGEE, per germline. The trim removed 3 bases at V and 8 bases at J, leaving 11 bases unmatched. This CDR3 reads CASSATAGVGYEQFF. The CDR3 DNA reads TGTGCCAGCAGCGCAACCGCGGGAGTTGGGTATGAGCAGTTCTTC.

J is TRBJ2-3 and V is TRBV30, with D perhaps matching TRBD2 (7 bases). Germline CDR1 reads GTSNPN; CDR2 reads SVGIG (reference sequence). V was clipped by 0 bases and J by 0 bases, with 13 bases between them. The CDR3 has 16 amino acids. CDR3 sequence: CAWSVWGGTSTDTQYF. The CDR3 region has the DNA TGTGCCTGGAGTGTCTGGGGGGGCACGAGCACAGATACGCAGTATTTT.

The chain recombines TRBV5-4 with TRBJ1-3; possible D gene TRBD1, 5 bases. Germline-derived CDR1 and CDR2 are SGHNT and YYREEE (reference sequence). The CDR3 length is 15 residues. Trimming cost V 5 bases and J 2 bases, with 14 bases left between them. This CDR3 is CASSNPGPPGNTIYF. The CDR3 nucleotides are TGTGCCAGCAGTAACCCGGGACCTCCTGGAAACACCATATATTTT.

J is TRBJ2-1 and V is TRBV5-1; tentatively, D is TRBD2 (6 bases). CDR3 length: 15 amino acids. Deletions cut 4 bases from V and 6 bases from J, with 17 bases between. In germline, CDR1 is SGHRS, CDR2 YFSETQ. The CDR3: CASSPSTSSVNEQFF. CDR3 DNA sequence: TGCGCCAGCAGCCCATCGACCTCTAGCGTCAATGAGCAGTTCTTC.

J is TRBJ2-4 and V is TRBV7-8, with TRBD2 matching 10 bases. V lost 5 bases, J lost 7 bases, and 17 bases stayed unmatched. CDR1 and CDR2 (germline): SGHVS, FQNEAQ. This CDR3 is built from 18 residues. The CDR3 nucleotides read TGTGCCAGCAGCCGGAAGGAAGGGGCTAGCGGGGGCGGCAACATTCAGTACTTC. Protein product: CASSRKEGASGGGNIQYF.

The chain couples TRBV29-1 to TRBJ2-1, with D tentatively TRBD1 (6 bases). The CDR3 covers 12 residues. Trimming shortened V by 6 bases and J by 8 bases, and 14 bases separated the two germline ends. The germline V gene has CDR1 SQVTM and CDR2 ANQGSEA. DNA of the CDR3: TGCAGCGTCCGATCAACAGGGTATGAGCAGTTCTTC. Amino acids: CSVRSTGYEQFF.